This T cell receptor beta chain was recovered during a study of cytotoxic CD8 clonotypes in ibrutinib-treated CLL. This clone was seen once. Germline V gene sequence: CDR1 SNHLY, CDR2 FYNNEI. V lost 6 bases and J 0 bases, leaving 11 bases between the germline ends. The CDR3 loop spans 14 amino acids. Clones were read by immunoSEQ multiplex PCR, and TCRdb kept only the in-frame ones, dropping some. The sample has 35,000 or so clones; approximately 70% are singletons. The sequences come from PBMCs, collected before ibrutinib treatment. This sequence originates from a human donor with chronic lymphocytic leukemia. J is TRBJ1-2 and V is TRBV2; no definite D call. In DNA form, the CDR3 reads TGTGCCAGCAGGGGGAGGCGGTCTAACTATGGCTACACCTTC. As protein: CASRGRRSNYGYTF.